This record concerns one T cell receptor beta chain sequence. Its target is unknown. This sample was included in a study of cytomegalovirus exposure and HLA in healthy donors. Study-wide results and limits: Within an earlier analysis, most TCR beta V segments proved productive either about 87% or about 30% of the time. Per a later analysis, HLA-associated TCR beta chains showed more clonal expansion than other, equally common TCR beta chains.

Amplification used 60 Vbeta primers and 13 Jbeta primers. TCRdb keeps only in-frame clones here, not all; method: immunoSEQ multiplex PCR. Its table lists 45,000 to 70,000 clones. Trimming took off 4 bases at V and 8 bases at J, with 12 bases between the two ends. Germline CDR1 is SGHTA and CDR2 is FQGNSA. The CDR3 consists of 12 residues. The sequencing input was PBMCs. The sequence was collected from a woman aged 50 to 60 in good health and CMV-seropositive. This chain uses TRBV7-2 with TRBJ2-7; the D gene is possibly TRBD2 (5 bases). The CDR3 is CASSSPGVKQYF. CDR3 DNA sequence: TGTGCCAGCAGCTCCCCCGGGGTGAAGCAGTACTTC. Variable domain in full (rest from reference TRBV7-2 and TRBJ2-7): GAGVSQSPSNKVTEKGKDVELRCDPISGHTALYWYRQSLGQGLEFLIYFQGNSAPDKSGLPSDRFSAERTGGSVSTLTIQRTQQEDSAVYLCASSSPGVKQYFGPGTRLTVT.